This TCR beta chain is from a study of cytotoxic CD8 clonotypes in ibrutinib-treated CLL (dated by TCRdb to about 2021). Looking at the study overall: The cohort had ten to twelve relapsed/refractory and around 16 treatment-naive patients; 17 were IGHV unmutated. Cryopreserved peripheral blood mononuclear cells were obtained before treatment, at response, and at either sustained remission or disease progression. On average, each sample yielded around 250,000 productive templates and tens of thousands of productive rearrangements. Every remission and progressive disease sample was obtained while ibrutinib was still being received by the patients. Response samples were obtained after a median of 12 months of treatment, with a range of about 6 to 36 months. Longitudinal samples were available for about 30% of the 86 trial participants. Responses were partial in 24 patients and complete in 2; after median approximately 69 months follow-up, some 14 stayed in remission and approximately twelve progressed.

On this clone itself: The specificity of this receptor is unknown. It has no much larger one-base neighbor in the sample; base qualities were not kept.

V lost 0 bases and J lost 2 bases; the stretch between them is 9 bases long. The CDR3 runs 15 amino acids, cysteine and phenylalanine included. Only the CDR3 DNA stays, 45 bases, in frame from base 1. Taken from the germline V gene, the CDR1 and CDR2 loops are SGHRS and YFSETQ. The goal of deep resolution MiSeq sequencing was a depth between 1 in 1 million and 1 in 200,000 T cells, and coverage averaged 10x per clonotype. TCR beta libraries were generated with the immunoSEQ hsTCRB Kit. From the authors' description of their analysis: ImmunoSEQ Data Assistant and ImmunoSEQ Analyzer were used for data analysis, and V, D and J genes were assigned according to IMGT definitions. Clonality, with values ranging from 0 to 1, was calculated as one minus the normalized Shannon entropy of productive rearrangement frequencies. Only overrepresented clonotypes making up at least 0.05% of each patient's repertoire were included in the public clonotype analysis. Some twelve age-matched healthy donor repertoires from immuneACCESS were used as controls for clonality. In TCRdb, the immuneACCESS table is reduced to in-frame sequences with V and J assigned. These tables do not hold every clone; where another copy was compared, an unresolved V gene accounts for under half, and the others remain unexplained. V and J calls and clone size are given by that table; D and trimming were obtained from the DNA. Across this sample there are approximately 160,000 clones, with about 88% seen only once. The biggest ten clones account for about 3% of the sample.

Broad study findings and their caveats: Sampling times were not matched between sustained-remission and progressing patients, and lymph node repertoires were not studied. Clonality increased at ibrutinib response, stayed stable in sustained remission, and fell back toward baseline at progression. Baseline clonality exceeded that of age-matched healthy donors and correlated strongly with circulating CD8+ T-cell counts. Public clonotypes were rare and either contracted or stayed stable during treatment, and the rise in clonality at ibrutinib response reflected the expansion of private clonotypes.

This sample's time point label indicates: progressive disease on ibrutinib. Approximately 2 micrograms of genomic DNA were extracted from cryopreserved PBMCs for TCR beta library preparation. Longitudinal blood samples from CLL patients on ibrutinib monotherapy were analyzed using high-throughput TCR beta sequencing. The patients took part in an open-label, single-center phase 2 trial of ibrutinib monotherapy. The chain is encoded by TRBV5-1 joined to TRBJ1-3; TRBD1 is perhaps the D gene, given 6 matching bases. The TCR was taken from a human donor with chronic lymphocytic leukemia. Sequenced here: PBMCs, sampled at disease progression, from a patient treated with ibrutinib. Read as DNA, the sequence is TGCGCCAGCAGCTTGGAAGGGGGACCTGGAAACACCATATATTTT. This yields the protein CASSLEGGPGNTIYF.